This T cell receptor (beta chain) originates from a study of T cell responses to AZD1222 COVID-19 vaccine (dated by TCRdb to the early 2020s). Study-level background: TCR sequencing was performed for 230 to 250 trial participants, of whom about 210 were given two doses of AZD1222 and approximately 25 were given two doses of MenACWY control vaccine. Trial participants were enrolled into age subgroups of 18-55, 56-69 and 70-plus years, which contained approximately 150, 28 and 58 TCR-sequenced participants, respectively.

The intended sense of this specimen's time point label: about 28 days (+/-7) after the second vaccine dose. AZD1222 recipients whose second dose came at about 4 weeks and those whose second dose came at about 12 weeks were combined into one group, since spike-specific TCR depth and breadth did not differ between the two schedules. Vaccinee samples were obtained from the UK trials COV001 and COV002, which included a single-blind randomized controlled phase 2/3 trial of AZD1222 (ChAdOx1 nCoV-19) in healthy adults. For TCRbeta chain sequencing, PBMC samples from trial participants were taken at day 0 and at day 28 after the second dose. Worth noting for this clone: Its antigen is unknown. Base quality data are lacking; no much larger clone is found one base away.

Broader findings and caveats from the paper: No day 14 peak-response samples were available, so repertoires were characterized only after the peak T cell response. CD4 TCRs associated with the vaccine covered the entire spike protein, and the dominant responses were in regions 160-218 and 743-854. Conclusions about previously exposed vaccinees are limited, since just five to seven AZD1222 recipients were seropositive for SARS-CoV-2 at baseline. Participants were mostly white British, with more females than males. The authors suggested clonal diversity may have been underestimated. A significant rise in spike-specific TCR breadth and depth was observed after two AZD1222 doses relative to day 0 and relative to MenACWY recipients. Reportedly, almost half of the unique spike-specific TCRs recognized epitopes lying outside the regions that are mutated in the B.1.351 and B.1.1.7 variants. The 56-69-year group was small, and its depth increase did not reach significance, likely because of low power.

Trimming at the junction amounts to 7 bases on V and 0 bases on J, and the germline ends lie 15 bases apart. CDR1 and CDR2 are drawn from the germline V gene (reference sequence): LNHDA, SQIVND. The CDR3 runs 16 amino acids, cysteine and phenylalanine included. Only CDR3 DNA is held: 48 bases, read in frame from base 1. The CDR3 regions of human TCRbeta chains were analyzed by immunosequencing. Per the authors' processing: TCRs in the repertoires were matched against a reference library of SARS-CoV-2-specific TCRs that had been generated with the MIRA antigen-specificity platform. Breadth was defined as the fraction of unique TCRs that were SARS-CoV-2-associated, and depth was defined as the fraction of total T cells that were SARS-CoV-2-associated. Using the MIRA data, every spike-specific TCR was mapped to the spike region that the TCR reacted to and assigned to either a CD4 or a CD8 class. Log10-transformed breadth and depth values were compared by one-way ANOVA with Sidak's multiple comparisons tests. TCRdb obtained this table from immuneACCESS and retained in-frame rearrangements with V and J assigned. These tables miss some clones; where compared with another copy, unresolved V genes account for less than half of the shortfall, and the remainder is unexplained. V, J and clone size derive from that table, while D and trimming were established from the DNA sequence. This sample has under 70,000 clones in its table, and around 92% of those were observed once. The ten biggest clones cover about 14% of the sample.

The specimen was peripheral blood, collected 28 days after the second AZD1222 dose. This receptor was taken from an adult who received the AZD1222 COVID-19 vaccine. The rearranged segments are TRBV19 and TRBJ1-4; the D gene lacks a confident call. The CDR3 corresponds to CASTARRIATNEKLFF. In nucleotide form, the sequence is TGTGCCAGTACAGCCCGGCGGATTGCAACTAATGAAAAACTGTTTTTT. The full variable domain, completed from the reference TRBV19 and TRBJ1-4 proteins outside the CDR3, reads DGGITQSPKYLFRKEGQNVTLSCEQNLNHDAMYWYRQDPGQGLRLIYYSQIVNDFQKGDIAEGYSVSREKKESFPLTVTSAQKNPTAFYLCASTARRIATNEKLFFGSGTQLSVL.